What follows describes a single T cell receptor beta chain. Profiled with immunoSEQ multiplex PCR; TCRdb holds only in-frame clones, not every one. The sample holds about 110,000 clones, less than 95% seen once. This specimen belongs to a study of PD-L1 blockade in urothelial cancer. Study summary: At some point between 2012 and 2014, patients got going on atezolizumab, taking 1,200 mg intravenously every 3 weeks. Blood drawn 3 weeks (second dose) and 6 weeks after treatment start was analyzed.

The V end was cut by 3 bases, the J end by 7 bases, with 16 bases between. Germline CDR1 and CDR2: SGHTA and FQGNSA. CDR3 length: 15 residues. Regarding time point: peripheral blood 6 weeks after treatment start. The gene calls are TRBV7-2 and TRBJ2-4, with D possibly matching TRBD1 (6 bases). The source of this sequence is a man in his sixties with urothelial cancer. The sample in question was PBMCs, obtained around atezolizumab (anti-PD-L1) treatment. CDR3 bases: TGTGCCAGCAGCTTTTTGCAGGGGCAGGGGAACATTCAGTACTTC. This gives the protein CASSFLQGQGNIQYF.